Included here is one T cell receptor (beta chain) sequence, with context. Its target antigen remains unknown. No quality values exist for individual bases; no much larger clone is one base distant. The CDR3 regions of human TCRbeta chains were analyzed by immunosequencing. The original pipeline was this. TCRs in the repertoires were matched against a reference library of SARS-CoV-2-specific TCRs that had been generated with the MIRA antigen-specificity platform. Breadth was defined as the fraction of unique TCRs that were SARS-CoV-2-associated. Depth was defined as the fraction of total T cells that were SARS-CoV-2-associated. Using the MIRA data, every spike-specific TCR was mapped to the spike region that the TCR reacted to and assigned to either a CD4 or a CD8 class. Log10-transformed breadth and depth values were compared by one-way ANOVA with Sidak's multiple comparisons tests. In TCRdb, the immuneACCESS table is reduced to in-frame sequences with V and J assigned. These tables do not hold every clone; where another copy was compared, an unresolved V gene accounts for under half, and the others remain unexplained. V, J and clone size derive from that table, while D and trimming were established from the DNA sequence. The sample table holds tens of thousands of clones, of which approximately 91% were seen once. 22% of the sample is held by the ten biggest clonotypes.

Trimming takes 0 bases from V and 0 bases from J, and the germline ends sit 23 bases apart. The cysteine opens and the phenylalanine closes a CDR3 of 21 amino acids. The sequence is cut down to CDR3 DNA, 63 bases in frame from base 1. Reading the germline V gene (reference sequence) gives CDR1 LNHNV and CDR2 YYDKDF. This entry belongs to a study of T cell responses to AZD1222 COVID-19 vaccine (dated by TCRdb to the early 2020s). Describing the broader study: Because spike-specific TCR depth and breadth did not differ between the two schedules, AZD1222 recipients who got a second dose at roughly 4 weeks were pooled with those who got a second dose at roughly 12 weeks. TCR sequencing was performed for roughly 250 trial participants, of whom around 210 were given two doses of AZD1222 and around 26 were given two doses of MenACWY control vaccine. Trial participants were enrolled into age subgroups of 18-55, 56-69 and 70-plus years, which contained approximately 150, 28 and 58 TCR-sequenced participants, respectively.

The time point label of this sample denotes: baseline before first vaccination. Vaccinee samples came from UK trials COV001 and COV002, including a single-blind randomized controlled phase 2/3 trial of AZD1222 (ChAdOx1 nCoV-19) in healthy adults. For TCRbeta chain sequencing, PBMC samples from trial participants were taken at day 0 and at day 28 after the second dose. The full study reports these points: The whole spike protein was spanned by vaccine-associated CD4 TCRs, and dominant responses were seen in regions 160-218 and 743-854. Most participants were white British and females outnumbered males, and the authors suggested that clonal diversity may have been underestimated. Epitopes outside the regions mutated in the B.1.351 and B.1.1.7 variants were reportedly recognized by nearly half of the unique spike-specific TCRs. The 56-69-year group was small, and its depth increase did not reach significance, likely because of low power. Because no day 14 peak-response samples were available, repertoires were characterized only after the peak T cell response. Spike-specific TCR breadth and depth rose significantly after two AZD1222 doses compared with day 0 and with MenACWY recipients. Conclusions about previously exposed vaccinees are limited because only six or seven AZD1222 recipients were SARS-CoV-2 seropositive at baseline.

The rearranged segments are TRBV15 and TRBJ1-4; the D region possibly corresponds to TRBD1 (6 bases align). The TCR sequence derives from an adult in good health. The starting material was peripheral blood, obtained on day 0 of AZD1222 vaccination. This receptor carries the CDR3 CATSREPPKAGAIATNEKLFF. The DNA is TGTGCCACCAGCAGAGAGCCCCCCAAGGCAGGGGCCATAGCAACTAATGAAAAACTGTTTTTT.